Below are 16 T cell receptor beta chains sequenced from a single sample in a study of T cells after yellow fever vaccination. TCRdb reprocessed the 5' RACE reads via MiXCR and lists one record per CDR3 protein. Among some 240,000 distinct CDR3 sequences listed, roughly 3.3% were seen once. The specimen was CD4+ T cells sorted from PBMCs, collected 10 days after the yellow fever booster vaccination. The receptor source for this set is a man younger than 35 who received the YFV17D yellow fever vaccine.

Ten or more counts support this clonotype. The CDR3 DNA follows: TGTGCCAGCTCAGGGTCGGCAGGGTCGAACACTGAAGCTTTCTTT. This encodes CASSGSAGSNTEAFF. This rearrangement joins TRBV18 to TRBJ1-1; TRBD1 is a possible D gene (5 bases). Trimming removed 5 bases at V and 1 base at J, with 14 bases between. The CDR3 runs to 15 residues. Germline V gene lookup returns CDR1 KGHSH and CDR2 LQKENI.

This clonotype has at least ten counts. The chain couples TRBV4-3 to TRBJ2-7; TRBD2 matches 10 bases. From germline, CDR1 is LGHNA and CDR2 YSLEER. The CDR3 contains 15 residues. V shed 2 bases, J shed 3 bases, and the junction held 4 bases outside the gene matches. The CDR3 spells CASSQSLAGGYEQYF. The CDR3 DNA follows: TGCGCCAGCAGCCAATCGTTAGCGGGGGGCTACGAGCAGTACTTC.

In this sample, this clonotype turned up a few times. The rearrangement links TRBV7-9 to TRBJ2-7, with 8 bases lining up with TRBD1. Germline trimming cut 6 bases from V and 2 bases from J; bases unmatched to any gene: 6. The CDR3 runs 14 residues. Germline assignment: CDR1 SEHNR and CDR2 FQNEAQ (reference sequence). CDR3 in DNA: TGTGCCAGCAGTCAGACAGGGGTCCCCTACGAGCAGTACTTC. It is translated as CASSQTGVPYEQYF.

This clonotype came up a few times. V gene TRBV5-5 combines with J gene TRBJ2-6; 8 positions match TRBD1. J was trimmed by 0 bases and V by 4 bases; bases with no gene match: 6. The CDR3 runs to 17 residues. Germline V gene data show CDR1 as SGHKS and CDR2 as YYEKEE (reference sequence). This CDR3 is CASSPGQGRSGANVLTF. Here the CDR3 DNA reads TGTGCCAGCAGCCCCGGACAGGGCCGCTCTGGGGCCAACGTCCTGACTTTC.

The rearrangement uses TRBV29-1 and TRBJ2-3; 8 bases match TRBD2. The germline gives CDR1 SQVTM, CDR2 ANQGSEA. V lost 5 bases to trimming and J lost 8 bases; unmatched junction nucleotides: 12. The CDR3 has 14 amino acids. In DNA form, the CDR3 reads TGCAGCGTTTCCAGGGGTGCGGGGGGCATTACGCAGTATTTT. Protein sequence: CSVSRGAGGITQYF.

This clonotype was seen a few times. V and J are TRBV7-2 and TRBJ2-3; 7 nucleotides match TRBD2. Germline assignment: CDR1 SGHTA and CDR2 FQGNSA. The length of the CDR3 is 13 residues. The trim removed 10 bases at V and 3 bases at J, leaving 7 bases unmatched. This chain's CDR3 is CAILWGGTDTQYF. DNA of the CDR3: TGTGCCATACTATGGGGGGGGACAGATACGCAGTATTTT.

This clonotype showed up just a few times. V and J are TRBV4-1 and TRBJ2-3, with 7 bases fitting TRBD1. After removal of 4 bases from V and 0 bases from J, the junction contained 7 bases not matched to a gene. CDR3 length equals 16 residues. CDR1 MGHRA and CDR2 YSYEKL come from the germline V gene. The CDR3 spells CASSPGTARSTDTQYF. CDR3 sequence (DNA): TGCGCCAGCAGCCCGGGGACAGCTAGGAGCACAGATACGCAGTATTTT.

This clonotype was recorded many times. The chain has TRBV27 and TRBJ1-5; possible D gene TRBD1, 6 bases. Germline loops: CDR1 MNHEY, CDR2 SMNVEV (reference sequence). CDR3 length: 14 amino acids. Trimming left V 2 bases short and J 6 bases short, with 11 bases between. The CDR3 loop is CASSLKRGGQPQHF. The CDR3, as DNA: TGTGCCAGCAGTTTAAAGAGGGGGGGTCAGCCCCAGCATTTT.

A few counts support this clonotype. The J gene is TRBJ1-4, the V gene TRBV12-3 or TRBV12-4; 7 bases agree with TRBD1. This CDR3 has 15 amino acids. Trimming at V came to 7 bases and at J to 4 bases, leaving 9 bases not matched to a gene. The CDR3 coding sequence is TGTGCCAGCATCGGGATGGGACAGTATAATGAAAAACTGTTTTTT. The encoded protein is CASIGMGQYNEKLFF.

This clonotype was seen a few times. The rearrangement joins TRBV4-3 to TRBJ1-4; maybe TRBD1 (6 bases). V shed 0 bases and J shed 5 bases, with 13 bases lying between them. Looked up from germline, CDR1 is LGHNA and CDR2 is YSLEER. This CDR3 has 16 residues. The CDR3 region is CASSQDGQGLNEKLFF. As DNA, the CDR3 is TGCGCCAGCAGCCAAGATGGGCAGGGGCTGAATGAAAAACTGTTTTTT.

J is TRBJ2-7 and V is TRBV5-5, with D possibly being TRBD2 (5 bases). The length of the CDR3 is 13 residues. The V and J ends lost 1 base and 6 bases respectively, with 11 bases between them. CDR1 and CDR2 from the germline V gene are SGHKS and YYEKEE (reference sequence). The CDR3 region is CASSLRDPVEQYF. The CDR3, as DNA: TGTGCCAGCAGCTTGCGGGATCCCGTCGAGCAGTACTTC.

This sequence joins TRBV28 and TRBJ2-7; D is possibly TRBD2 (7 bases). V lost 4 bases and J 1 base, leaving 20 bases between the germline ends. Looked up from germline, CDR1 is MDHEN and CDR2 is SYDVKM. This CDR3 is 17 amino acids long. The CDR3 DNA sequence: TGTGCCAGCAGTTCTCGCCCTGGGAGGGGGGGATCCTACGAGCAGTACGTC. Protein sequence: CASSSRPGRGGSYEQYV.

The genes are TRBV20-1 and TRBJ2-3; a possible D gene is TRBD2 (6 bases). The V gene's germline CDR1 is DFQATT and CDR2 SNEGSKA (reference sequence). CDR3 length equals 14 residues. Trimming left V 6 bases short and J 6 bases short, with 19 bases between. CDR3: CSARDFFIADTQYF. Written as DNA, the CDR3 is TGCAGTGCGCGGGACTTTTTCATCGCGGATACGCAGTATTTT.

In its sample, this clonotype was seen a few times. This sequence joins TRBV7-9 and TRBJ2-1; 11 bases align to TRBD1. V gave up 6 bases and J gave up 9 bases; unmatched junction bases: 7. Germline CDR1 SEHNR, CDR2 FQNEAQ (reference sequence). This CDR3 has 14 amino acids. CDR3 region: CASRLGQGASEQFF. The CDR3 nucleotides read TGTGCCAGCAGACTCGGACAGGGGGCGAGTGAGCAGTTCTTC.

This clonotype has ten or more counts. CDR3 loop: CASRKSLGQTQYF. In nucleotides, the CDR3 is TGTGCCAGCAGAAAGTCCTTGGGGCAGACCCAGTACTTC. The chain links TRBV12-3 or TRBV12-4 to TRBJ2-5; TRBD1 is a possible D gene (5 bases). The V gene lost 6 bases and the J gene lost 6 bases, with 14 bases spanning the gap. The CDR3 runs 13 residues.

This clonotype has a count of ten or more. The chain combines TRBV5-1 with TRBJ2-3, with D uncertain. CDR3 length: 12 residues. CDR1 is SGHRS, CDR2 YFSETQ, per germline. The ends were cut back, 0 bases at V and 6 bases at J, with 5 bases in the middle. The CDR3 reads CASSLGYDTQYF. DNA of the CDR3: TGCGCCAGCAGCTTGGGGTACGATACGCAGTATTTT.